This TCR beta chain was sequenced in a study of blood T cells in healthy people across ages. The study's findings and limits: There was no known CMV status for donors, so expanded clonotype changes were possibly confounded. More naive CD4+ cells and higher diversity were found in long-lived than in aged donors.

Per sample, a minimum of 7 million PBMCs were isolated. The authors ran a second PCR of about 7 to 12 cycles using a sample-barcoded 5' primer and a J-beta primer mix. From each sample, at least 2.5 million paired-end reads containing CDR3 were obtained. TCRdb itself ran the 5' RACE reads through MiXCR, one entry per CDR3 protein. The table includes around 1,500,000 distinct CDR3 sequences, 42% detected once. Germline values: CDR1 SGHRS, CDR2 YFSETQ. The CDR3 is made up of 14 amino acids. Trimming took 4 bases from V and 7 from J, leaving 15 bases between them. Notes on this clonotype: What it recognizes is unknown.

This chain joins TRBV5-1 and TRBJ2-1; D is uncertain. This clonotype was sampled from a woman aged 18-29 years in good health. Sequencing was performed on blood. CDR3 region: CASSPERGENEQFF. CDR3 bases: TGCGCCAGCAGCCCAGAGCGTGGAGAAAATGAGCAGTTCTTC.